These T cell receptor beta chains were read from a single sample in a study of T-cell memory formation after mild COVID-19. TCRdb redid the calling of the 5' RACE reads with MiXCR, one entry per CDR3 protein. The repertoire includes some 68,000 distinct CDR3 sequences, 16% of them detected once, and around 29% sits in the top ten. Sequencing used PBMCs or a T cell subset sorted from them (not recorded which). The source is an adult woman who had mild COVID-19 (a few samples of this study predate the infection). Cell type and time point are not known. Both conserved end residues are part of each CDR3. Fields, in order: D gene, J gene, V gene, clone size, CDR3 length, CDR3 DNA, CDR3 protein. A D gene is named only where the DNA matches it firmly. For some rows the clone size is stated as once, few or many, or as a class when expanded; others skip it.

>-|TRBJ1-2|TRBV7-2|-|16
TGTGCCAGCAGCTTACCAGGGACTAGATCTAACTATGGCTACACCTTC
CASSLPGTRSNYGYTF
>TRBD2|TRBJ2-7|TRBV27|few|14
TGTGCCAGCAGTAAAGCGGGGAGCTCCTACGAGCAGTACTTC
CASSKAGSSYEQYF
>-|TRBJ2-5|TRBV10-3|few|16
TGTGCCATCAGTGAGTCGACTCTCGTGGGTGGGGAGACCCAGTACTTC
CAISESTLVGGETQYF
>-|TRBJ2-1|TRBV29-1|-|12
TGCAGCGTTGAAGGGATCGACAATGAGCAGTTCTTC
CSVEGIDNEQFF
>-|TRBJ1-1|TRBV6-5|few|16
TGTGCCAGCAGTACCGATCAGGGGACGAGGAACACTGAAGCTTTCTTT
CASSTDQGTRNTEAFF
>-|TRBJ1-2|TRBV6-4|-|15
TGTGCCAGCAGTGTCTCTCGGGGATCGATCGATGGCTACACCTTC
CASSVSRGSIDGYTF
>-|TRBJ1-1|TRBV24-1|-|15
TGTGCCACCAGTGAGGGCAGGGGAATGAACACTGAAGCTTTCTTT
CATSEGRGMNTEAFF
>-|TRBJ2-3|TRBV30|few|11
TGTGCCTGGAGGGATTTGAGACTGCAGTATTTT
CAWRDLRLQYF
>-|TRBJ1-4|TRBV6-5|few|15
TGTGCCAGCAGTTACTCGGCGGGTTCGAGTGAAAAACTGTTTTTT
CASSYSAGSSEKLFF
>TRBD1|TRBJ2-5|TRBV12-3/TRBV12-4|-|15
TGTGCCAGCAGCCAGGGTGGGACAGCTCAAGAGACCCAGTACTTC
CASSQGGTAQETQYF
>-|TRBJ2-3|TRBV7-2|-|13
TGTGCCAGCAGCTCGCAGATTTCCGATACGCAGTATTTT
CASSSQISDTQYF
>-|TRBJ2-7|TRBV29-1|many|13
TGCAGCGTTGAGGGACCCCGGATCTACGAGCAGTACTTC
CSVEGPRIYEQYF
>TRBD1|TRBJ2-7|TRBV7-9|-|16
TGTGCCAGCAGCTTAGTAGGACAGGGGGCACCCTACGAGCAGTACTTC
CASSLVGQGAPYEQYF
>-|TRBJ2-7|TRBV2|-|14
TGTGCCAGCAGCGTGGCGTGGGGGGCTCTAGAGCAGTACTTC
CASSVAWGALEQYF
>-|TRBJ2-1|TRBV7-9|-|18
TGTGCCAGCAGCTTACCGGACTGGGCCATGACCCGATACAATGAGCAGTTCTTC
CASSLPDWAMTRYNEQFF
>-|TRBJ2-3|TRBV12-3/TRBV12-4|once|15
TGTGCCAGCAGTCCCGAATCTTATAACACAGATACGCAGTATTTT
CASSPESYNTDTQYF
>TRBD1|TRBJ2-7|TRBV4-2|few|14
TGTGCCAGCAGCAAAGGACAGGCAAGCTACGAGCAGTACTTC
CASSKGQASYEQYF
>TRBD1|TRBJ1-2|TRBV20-1|-|15
TGCAGTGCTAGATTGACAGGGGGTTTTAACTATGGCTACACCTTC
CSARLTGGFNYGYTF
>-|TRBJ2-2|TRBV5-5|few|12
TGTGCCAGCAGCCTGTCCACCGGGGAGCTGTTTTTT
CASSLSTGELFF
>-|TRBJ2-5|TRBV24-1|-|18
TGTGCCACCAGTGCCTCCACCAGACAGGCTACCTCAGGGGAGACCCAGTACTTC
CATSASTRQATSGETQYF
>-|TRBJ2-3|TRBV10-3|few|15
TGTGCCATCAGGGACACAGGTGAGGGCGAGGATACGCAGTATTTT
CAIRDTGEGEDTQYF
>-|TRBJ2-5|TRBV4-2|-|12
TGTGCCAGCAGCCAAGAGTGGGAGACCCAGTACTTC
CASSQEWETQYF
>-|TRBJ2-6|TRBV28|-|18
TGTGCCAGCAGTTTAGGCACAGGGGGGGAGATCGGGGCCAACGTCCTGACTTTC
CASSLGTGGEIGANVLTF
>-|TRBJ1-2|TRBV12-3/TRBV12-4|-|14
TGTGCCAGCAGTTTGAGCATACGAGACTATGGCTACACCTTC
CASSLSIRDYGYTF
>-|TRBJ2-7|TRBV20-1|few|14
TGCAGTGCTAGAAGGGAGGGGGAGTACTACGAGCAGTACTTC
CSARREGEYYEQYF
>-|TRBJ2-1|TRBV9|few|13
TGTGCCAGCAGCGAAGGACTCCACAATGAGCAGTTCTTC
CASSEGLHNEQFF
>TRBD1|TRBJ1-1|TRBV6-2/TRBV6-3|-|13
TGTGCCAGCAGTTACAACAGGGGCACTGAAGCTTTCTTT
CASSYNRGTEAFF
>TRBD1|TRBJ2-2|TRBV12-3/TRBV12-4|-|16
TGTGCCAGCAGTTTAGAGGGACAGCCGAACACCGGGGAGCTGTTTTTT
CASSLEGQPNTGELFF
>-|TRBJ2-1|TRBV7-3|few|14
TGTGCCAGCAGCCAAGCGACAGGCCACGGGGAGCAGTTCTTC
CASSQATGHGEQFF
>-|TRBJ1-2|TRBV12-3/TRBV12-4|-|14
TGTGCCACCAAGATCGGGGGGGGAGGCTATGGCTACACCTTC
CATKIGGGGYGYTF
>-|TRBJ2-3|TRBV5-6|-|14
TGTGCCAGCAGCGCACTAGAAAGCGCAGATACGCAGTATTTT
CASSALESADTQYF
>TRBD1|TRBJ2-1|TRBV7-9|few|16
TGTGCCAGCAGCCACACCTGGGGACAGCCCTACAATGAGCAGTTCTTC
CASSHTWGQPYNEQFF
>-|TRBJ2-7|TRBV7-9|medium-sized|11
TGTGCCAGCAGCTCCACTTACGAGCAGTACTTC
CASSSTYEQYF
>-|TRBJ1-1|TRBV3-1|-|17
TGTGCCAGCAGCCAAAGAAGCCGTCCGGGGGTGAACACTGAAGCTTTCTTT
CASSQRSRPGVNTEAFF
>-|TRBJ1-1|TRBV27|few|15
TGTGCCAGCAGTTTATCCTCGGGACTGGGGTTTGAAGCTTTCTTT
CASSLSSGLGFEAFF
>TRBD2|TRBJ2-2|TRBV15|-|18
TGTGCCACCAGCAGAGATTGGGCCGGGACTAGTCCGACCGGGGAGCTGTTTTTT
CATSRDWAGTSPTGELFF
>-|TRBJ2-2|TRBV3-1|few|16
TGTGCCAGCAGCCGCTCGGACGGAGCCGCCACCGGGGAGCTGTTTTTT
CASSRSDGAATGELFF
>TRBD2|TRBJ2-1|TRBV20-1|-|13
TGCAGTGCTCGGACTAGCGACTACAATGAGCAGTTCTTC
CSARTSDYNEQFF
>-|TRBJ1-4|TRBV20-1|few|12
TGCAGTGCTAGTGGCACCTGGGAAAAACTGTTTTTT
CSASGTWEKLFF
>-|TRBJ2-5|TRBV20-1|-|14
TGCAGTGCTAGGAAGCTCGGCGCTCCAGAGACCCAGTACTTC
CSARKLGAPETQYF
>-|TRBJ1-1|TRBV25-1|few|15
TGTGCCAGCAGTGAATACAGCGAAATGAACACTGAAGCTTTCTTT
CASSEYSEMNTEAFF
>-|TRBJ2-3|TRBV6-5|-|15
TGTGCCAGCAGTGCCACCGGGGGCGCGGAAGATACGCAGTATTTT
CASSATGGAEDTQYF
>-|TRBJ2-2|TRBV15|-|14
TGTGCCACCACGGCTAAGCGGAACACCGGGGAGCTGTTTTTT
CATTAKRNTGELFF
>-|TRBJ2-1|TRBV6-6|-|14
TGTGCCAGCAGTTACTCAACCTCCTACAATGAGCAGTTCTTC
CASSYSTSYNEQFF
>-|TRBJ2-7|TRBV7-6|-|16
TGTGCCAGCAGCTCACAAGGGGGGAGGGACTCCTACGAGCAGTACTTC
CASSSQGGRDSYEQYF
>TRBD1|TRBJ2-7|TRBV7-9|-|14
TGTGCCAGCAGCTTAGTGACAGGGGGCTTCGAGCAGTACTTC
CASSLVTGGFEQYF
>-|TRBJ2-7|TRBV15|-|12
TGTGCCACCAGCGTAGGGAACGGAGAACCCGCCTTC
CATSVGNGEPAF
>-|TRBJ1-1|TRBV4-1|-|14
TGCGCCAGCAGCCAAGGACGGTTGAACACTGAAGCTTTCTTT
CASSQGRLNTEAFF
>-|TRBJ2-3|TRBV5-1|once|14
TGCGCCAGCAGCTTGGTCAGGGGCGGGGATACGCAGTATTTT
CASSLVRGGDTQYF
>-|TRBJ2-3|TRBV30|-|10
TGTGCCTCTTACACAGATACGCAGTATTTT
CASYTDTQYF
>TRBD1|TRBJ2-7|TRBV7-9|few|12
TGTGCCAGCAGCTTTGACAGGGACGAGCAGTACTTC
CASSFDRDEQYF
>TRBD1|TRBJ1-1|TRBV5-5|-|14
TGTGCCAGCGAGTCTGACACAGGGGACCCTGAAGCTTTCTTT
CASESDTGDPEAFF
>TRBD1|TRBJ2-5|TRBV13|few|16
TGTGCCAGCAGCCGAAGGGACAGGGGTAGCGAAGAGACCCAGTACTTC
CASSRRDRGSEETQYF
>-|TRBJ2-7|TRBV20-1|few|17
TGCAGTGCTAGAGATCCAACTGGAGCAGGAAGAAGCCACGAGCAGTACTTC
CSARDPTGAGRSHEQYF
>TRBD2|TRBJ2-7|TRBV11-3|few|15
TGTGCCAGCAGCTCCCCGCTAGCGGGAGGAGCTCAGCAGTACTTC
CASSSPLAGGAQQYF
>-|TRBJ2-1|TRBV29-1|few|14
TGCAGCGTAACGTGGGTCTCCGCCTACAATGAGCAGTTCTTC
CSVTWVSAYNEQFF